Sequencing of this T cell receptor beta chain was carried out in a study of cytotoxic CD8 clonotypes in ibrutinib-treated CLL. The targeted sequencing depth was 1 in 200,000 to 1 in 1 million T cells. Method: immunoSEQ multiplex PCR; TCRdb's copy keeps in-frame clones and lacks some. Altogether about 70,000 clones are present, about nine tenths being singletons, with the ten largest covering approximately 3%. V lost 7 bases to trimming and J lost 0 bases, with 15 bases between them. The CDR3 consists of 15 residues. The V gene's germline CDR1 is SNHLY and CDR2 FYNNEI. The chain uses TRBV2 and TRBJ1-1; D possibly corresponds to TRBD1 (5 bases). Sequenced here: PBMCs, sampled after 12 months of ibrutinib treatment. This TCR derives from a human donor with chronic lymphocytic leukemia. CDR3 DNA: TGTGCCAGCAAGGGCAGGGTATCCATGAACACTGAAGCTTTCTTT. It yields the protein CASKGRVSMNTEAFF.